Included here is one TCR beta chain sequence, with context. A single record per CDR3 protein comes from TCRdb applying MiXCR to the 5' RACE reads. This sample has roughly 500,000 distinct CDR3 sequences, with around 21% found just once. This sample stems from a study of T-cell memory formation after mild COVID-19. The CDR3 consists of 14 residues. After removal of 1 base from V and 5 bases from J, the junction contained 2 bases not matched to a gene. Germline lookup yields CDR1 MGHRA and CDR2 YSYEKL. Material: PBMCs or a T cell subset sorted from them (not recorded which). The rearrangement joins TRBV4-1 to TRBJ1-5; 7 nucleotides align to TRBD1. The TCR was taken from an adult woman who had mild COVID-19 (a few samples of this study predate the infection). Cell type and time point are not known. In nucleotides, the CDR3 is TGCGCCAGCAGCCAAGGGACAGGACATCAGCCCCAGCATTTT. Residues: CASSQGTGHQPQHF.